The sequence of this TCR beta chain was determined in a study of siplizumab effects on memory and regulatory T cells. Study outcomes and limitations: The majority of clones, roughly 80-96% of proliferating CD4+ or CD8+ clones, lacked an assignable naive or memory phenotype. On average, nearly 70% of mappable alloreactive CD4+ clones were Treg-derived under siplizumab, against 25% to 30% in controls. Sequences below about 10^-5 frequency were poorly captured, limiting mapping of alloreactive clones.

Concerning this clone itself: As yet, its antigen is unknown.

The CDR3 totals 15 residues. The V segment lost 0 bases and the J segment 4 bases; nucleotides outside the gene matches: 5. Germline CDR1 reads MGHRA; CDR2 reads YSYEKL. Assays covered some 98,000 TCR templates per sample. Sequencing used immunoSEQ multiplex PCR; TCRdb keeps in-frame clones, though not all of them. In the table there are approximately 84,000 clones, just under 95% of which are singletons. The TCR sequence derives from a human donor in good health. This chain links TRBV4-1 with TRBJ2-7; 8 bases line up with TRBD2. The sequenced sample was CD8+ T cells sorted from blood. CDR3 nucleotide sequence: TGCGCCAGCAGCCAAGAAGGGCGGGAGGTGTACGAGCAGTACTTC. This sequence encodes CASSQEGREVYEQYF.